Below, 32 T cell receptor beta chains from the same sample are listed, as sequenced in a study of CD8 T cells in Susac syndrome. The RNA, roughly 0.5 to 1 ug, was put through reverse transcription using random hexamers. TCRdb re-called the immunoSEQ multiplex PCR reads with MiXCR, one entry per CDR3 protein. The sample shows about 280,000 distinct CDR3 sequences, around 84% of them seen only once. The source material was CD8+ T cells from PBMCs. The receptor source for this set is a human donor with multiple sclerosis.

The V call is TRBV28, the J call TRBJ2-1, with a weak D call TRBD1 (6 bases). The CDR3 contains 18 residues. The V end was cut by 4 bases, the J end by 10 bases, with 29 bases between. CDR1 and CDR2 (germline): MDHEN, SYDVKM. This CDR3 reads CASSSLDGSGVRVNEQFF. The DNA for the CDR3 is TGTGCCAGCAGTTCCCTCGATGGTTCAGGGGTCCGGGTGAACGAGCAGTTCTTC.

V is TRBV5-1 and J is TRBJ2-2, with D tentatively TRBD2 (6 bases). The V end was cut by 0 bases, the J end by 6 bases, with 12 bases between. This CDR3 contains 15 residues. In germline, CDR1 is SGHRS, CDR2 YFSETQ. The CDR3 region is CASSLARERAGELFF. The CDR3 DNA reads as TGCGCCAGCAGCTTGGCCCGGGAGAGGGCCGGGGAGCTGTTTTTT.

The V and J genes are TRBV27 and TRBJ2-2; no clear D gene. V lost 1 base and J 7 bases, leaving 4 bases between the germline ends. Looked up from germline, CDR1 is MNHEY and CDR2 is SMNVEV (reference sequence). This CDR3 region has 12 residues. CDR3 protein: CASSLLVGELFF. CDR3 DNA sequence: TGTGCCAGCAGTTTATTAGTCGGGGAGCTGTTTTTT.

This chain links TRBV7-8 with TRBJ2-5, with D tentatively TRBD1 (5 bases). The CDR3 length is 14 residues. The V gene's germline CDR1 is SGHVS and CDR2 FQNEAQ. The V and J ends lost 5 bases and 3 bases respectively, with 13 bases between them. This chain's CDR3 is CASSPKGSKETQYF. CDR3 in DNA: TGTGCCAGCAGCCCCAAGGGGTCAAAAGAGACCCAGTACTTC.

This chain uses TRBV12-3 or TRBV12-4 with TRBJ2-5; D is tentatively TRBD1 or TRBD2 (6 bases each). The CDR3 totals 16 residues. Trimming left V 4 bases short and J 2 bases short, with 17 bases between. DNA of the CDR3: TGTGCCAGCAGTTGGAAGGAGGGGGGATATCAAGAGACCCAGTACTTC. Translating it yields CASSWKEGGYQETQYF.

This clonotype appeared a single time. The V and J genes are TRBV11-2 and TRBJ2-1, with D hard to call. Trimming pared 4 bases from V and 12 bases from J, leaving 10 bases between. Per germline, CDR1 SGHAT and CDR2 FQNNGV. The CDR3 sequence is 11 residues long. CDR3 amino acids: CASSSQKGQFF. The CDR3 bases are TGTGCCAGCAGCTCCCAAAAAGGGCAGTTCTTC.

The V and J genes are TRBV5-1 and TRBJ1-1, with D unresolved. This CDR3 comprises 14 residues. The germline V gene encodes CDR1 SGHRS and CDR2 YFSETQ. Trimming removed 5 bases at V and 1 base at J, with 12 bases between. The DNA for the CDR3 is TGCGCCAGCAGTACGACTTCCTCGAACACTGAAGCTTTCTTT. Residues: CASSTTSSNTEAFF.

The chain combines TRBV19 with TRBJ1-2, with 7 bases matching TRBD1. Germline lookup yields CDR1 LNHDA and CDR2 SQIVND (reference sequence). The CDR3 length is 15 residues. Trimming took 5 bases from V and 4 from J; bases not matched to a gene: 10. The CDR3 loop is CASSPFPDRIYGYTF. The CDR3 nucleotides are TGTGCCAGTAGTCCCTTCCCGGACAGGATCTATGGCTACACCTTC.

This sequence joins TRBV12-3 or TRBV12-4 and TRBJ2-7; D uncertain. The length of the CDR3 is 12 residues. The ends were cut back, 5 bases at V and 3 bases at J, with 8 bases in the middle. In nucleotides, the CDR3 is TGTGCCAGCAGTGCCGCCAACTACGAGCAGTACTTC. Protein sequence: CASSAANYEQYF.

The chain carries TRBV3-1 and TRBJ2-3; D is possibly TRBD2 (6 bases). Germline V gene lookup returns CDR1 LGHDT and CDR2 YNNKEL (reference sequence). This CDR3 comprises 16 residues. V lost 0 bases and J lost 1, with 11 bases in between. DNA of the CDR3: TGTGCCAGCAGCCAAGAAGCGGGCCGCCGCACAGATACGCAGTATTTT. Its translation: CASSQEAGRRTDTQYF.

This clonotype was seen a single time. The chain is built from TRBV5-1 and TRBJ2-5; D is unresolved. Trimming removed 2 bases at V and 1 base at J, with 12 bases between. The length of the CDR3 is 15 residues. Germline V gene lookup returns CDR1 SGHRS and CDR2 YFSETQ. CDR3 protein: CASSFHDGLQETQYF. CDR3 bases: TGCGCCAGCAGCTTTCACGACGGCCTCCAAGAGACCCAGTACTTC. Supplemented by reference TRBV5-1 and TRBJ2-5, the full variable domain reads KAGVTQTPRYLIKTRGQQVTLSCSPISGHRSVSWYQQTPGQGLQFLFEYFSETQRNKGNFPGRFSGRQFSNSRSEMNVSTLELGDSALYLCASSFHDGLQETQYFGPGTRLLVL.

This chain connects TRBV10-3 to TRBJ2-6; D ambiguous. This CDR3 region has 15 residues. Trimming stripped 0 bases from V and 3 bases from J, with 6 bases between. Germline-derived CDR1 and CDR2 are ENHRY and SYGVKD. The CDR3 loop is CAISESIDGANVLTF. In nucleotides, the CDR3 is TGTGCCATCAGTGAGTCGATTGATGGGGCCAACGTCCTGACTTTC.

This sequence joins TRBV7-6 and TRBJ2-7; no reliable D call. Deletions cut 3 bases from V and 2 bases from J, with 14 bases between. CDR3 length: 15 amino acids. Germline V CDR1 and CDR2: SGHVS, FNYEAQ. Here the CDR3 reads CASSLGGRAPYEQYF. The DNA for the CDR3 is TGTGCCAGCAGCTTGGGTGGTCGGGCCCCCTACGAGCAGTACTTC. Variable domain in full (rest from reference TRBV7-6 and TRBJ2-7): GAGVSQSPRYKVTKRGQDVALRCDPISGHVSLYWYRQALGQGPEFLTYFNYEAQQDKSGLPNDRFSAERPEGSISTLTIQRTEQRDSAMYRCASSLGGRAPYEQYFGPGTRLTVT.

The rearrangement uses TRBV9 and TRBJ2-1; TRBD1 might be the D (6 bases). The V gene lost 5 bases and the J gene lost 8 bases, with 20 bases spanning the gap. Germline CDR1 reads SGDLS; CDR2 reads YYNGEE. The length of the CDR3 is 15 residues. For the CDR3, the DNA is TGTGCCAGCAGGAAAGGACAGCTCGGCTGGGATGAGCAGTTCTTC. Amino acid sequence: CASRKGQLGWDEQFF.

The CDR3 here is CSARDDGRESYNEQFF. The CDR3 DNA sequence: TGCAGTGCTAGAGATGACGGGAGGGAGTCCTACAATGAGCAGTTCTTC. The chain joins TRBV20-1 to TRBJ2-1; 8 nucleotides match TRBD2. CDR3 length equals 16 residues. J lost 1 base, V lost 0 bases, and 5 bases had no gene match. CDR1 is DFQATT and CDR2 is SNEGSKA in the germline V gene (reference sequence).

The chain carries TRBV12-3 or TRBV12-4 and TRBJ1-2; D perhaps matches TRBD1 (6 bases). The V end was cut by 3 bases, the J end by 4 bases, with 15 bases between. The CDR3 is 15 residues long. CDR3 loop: CASSFSTGSLYGYTF. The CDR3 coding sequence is TGTGCCAGCAGTTTCAGTACAGGGTCTCTCTATGGCTACACCTTC.

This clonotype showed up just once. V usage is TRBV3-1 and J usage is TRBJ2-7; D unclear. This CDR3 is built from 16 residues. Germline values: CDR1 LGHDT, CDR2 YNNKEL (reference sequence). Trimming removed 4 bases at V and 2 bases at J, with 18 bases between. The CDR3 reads CASSLIAGPTPYEQYF. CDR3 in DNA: TGTGCCAGCAGCCTCATCGCAGGCCCAACACCCTACGAGCAGTACTTC.

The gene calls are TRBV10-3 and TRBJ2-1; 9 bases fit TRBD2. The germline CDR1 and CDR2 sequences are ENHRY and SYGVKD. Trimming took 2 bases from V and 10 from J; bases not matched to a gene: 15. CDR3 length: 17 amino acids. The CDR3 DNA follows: TGTGCCATCAGTGAGGGAAAAGGACTAGCGCGGAAAAGGGAGCAGTTCTTC. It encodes CAISEGKGLARKREQFF.

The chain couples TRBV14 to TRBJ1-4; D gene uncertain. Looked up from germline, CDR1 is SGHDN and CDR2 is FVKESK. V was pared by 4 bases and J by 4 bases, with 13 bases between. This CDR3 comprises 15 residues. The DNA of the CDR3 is TGTGCCAGCAGCCCTCGGAACCTGATTAATGAAAAACTGTTTTTT. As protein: CASSPRNLINEKLFF.

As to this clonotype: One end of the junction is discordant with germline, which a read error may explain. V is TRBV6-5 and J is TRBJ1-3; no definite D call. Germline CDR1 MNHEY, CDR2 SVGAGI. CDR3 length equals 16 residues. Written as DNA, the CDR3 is TGTGCCGGCAGTTACCCGATGGGTGGTTCTGGAAACACCATATATTTT. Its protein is CAGSYPMGGSGNTIYF.

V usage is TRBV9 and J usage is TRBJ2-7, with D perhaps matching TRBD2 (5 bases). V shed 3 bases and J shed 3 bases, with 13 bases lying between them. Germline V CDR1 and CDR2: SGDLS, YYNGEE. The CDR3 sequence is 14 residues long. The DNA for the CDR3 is TGTGCCAGCAGCGCGAGGACTGATTACTACGAGCAGTACTTC. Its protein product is CASSARTDYYEQYF. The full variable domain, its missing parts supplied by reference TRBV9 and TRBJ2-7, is DSGVTQTPKHLITATGQRVTLRCSPRSGDLSVYWYQQSLDQGLQFLIQYYNGEERAKGNILERFSAQQFPDLHSELNLSSLELGDSALYFCASSARTDYYEQYFGPGTRLTVT.

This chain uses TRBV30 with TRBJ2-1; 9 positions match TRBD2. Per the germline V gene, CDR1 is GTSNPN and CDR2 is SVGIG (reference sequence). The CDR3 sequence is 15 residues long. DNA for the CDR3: TGTCCCAGGGAGTGGCTAGCGGGGATCTACAATGAGCAGTTCTTC. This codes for CPREWLAGIYNEQFF.

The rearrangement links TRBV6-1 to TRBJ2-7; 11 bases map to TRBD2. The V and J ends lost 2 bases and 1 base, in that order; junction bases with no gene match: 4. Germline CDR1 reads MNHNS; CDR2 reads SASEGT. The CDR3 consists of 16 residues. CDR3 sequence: CASSESIAGGSYEQYF. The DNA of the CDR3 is TGTGCCAGCAGTGAAAGTATAGCGGGAGGGTCCTACGAGCAGTACTTC.

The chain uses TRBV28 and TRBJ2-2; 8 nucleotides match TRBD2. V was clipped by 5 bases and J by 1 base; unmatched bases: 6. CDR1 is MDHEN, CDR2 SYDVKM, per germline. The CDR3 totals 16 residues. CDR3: CASSLLSGVNTGELFF. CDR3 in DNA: TGTGCCAGCAGTCTCCTTAGCGGGGTGAACACCGGGGAGCTGTTTTTT.

DNA for the CDR3: TGTGCCAGCAGTTCAGAACCTCCACGGGACCCAAGGAGGGCTTTCTTT. The encoded protein is CASSSEPPRDPRRAFF. The V gene is TRBV7-9, the J gene TRBJ1-1; a weak D match, TRBD1 (5 bases). The CDR3 is made up of 16 amino acids. Trimming left V 6 bases short and J 11 bases short, with 28 bases between. From germline, CDR1 is SEHNR and CDR2 FQNEAQ (reference sequence). The full variable domain, its missing parts supplied by reference TRBV7-9 and TRBJ1-1, is DTGVSQNPRHKITKRGQNVTFRCDPISEHNRLYWYRQTLGQGPEFLTYFQNEAQLEKSRLLSDRFSAERPKGSFSTLEIQRTEQGDSAMYLCASSSEPPRDPRRAFFGQGTRLTVV.

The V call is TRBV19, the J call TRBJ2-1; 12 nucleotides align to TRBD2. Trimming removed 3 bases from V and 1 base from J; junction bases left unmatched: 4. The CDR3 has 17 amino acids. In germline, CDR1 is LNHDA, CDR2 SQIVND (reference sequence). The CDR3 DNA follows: TGTGCCAGTAGTATGAAGCTAGCGGGAGGGTCCTACAATGAGCAGTTCTTC. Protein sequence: CASSMKLAGGSYNEQFF.

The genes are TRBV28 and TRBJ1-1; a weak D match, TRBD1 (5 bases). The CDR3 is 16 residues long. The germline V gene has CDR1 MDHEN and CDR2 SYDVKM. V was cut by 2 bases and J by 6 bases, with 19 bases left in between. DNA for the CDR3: TGTGCCAGCAGTTTACCTGAAGACCGGGACTCCGCTGAAGCTTTCTTT. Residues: CASSLPEDRDSAEAFF.

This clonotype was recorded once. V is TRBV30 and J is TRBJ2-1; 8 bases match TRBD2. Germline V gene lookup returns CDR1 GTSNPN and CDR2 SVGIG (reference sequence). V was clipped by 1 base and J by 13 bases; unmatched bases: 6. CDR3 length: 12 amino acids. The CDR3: CAWSAAAGAQFF. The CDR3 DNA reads TGTGCCTGGAGTGCCGCAGCGGGAGCACAGTTCTTC. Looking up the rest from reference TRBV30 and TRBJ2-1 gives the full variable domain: SQTIHQWPATLVQPVGSPLSLECTVEGTSNPNLYWYRQAAGRGLQLLFYSVGIGQISSEVPQNLSASRPQDRQFILSSKKLLLSDSGFYLCAWSAAAGAQFFGPGTRLTVL.

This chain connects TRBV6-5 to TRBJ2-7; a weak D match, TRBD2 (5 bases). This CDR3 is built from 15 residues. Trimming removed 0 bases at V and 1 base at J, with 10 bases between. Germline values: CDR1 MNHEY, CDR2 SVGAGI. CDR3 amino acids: CASSYSNTGSYEQYF. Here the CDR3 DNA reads TGTGCCAGCAGTTACTCGAACACGGGATCCTACGAGCAGTACTTC.

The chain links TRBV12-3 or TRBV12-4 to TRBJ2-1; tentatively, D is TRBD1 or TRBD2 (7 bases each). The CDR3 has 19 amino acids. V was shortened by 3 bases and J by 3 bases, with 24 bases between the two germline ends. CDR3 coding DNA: TGTGCCAGCAGTTTTATCCAGATTCACAGGGGAGGGGACTACAATGAGCAGTTCTTC. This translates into CASSFIQIHRGGDYNEQFF.

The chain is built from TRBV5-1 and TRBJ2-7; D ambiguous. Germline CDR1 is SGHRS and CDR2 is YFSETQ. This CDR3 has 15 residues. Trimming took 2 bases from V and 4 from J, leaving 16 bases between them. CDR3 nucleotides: TGCGCCAGCAGCTTCCCGGACCCGTTTCTTTACGAGCAGTACTTC. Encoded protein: CASSFPDPFLYEQYF. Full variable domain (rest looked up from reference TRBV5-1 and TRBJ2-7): KAGVTQTPRYLIKTRGQQVTLSCSPISGHRSVSWYQQTPGQGLQFLFEYFSETQRNKGNFPGRFSGRQFSNSRSEMNVSTLELGDSALYLCASSFPDPFLYEQYFGPGTRLTVT.

CDR3 sequence (DNA): TGTGCCAGCAGTGAACTAGCGAGTACGTCCTTAGGTCTGGAGACCCAGTACTTC. It translates to CASSELASTSLGLETQYF. This chain links TRBV25-1 with TRBJ2-5; maybe TRBD2 (6 bases). The CDR3 runs 18 residues. Germline loops: CDR1 MGHDK, CDR2 SYGVNS. Trimming stripped 2 bases from V and 5 bases from J, with 24 bases between.